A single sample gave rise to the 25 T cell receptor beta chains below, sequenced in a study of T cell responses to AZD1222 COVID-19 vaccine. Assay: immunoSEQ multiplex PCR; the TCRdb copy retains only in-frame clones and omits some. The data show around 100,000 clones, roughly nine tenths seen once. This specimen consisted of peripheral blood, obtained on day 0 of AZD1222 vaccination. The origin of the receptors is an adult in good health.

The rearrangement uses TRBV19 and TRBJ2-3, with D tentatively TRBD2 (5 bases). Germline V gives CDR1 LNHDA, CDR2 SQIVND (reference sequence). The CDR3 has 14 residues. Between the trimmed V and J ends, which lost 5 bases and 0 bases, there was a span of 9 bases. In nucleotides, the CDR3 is TGTGCCAGTAGTGACCCGGGGAGCACAGATACGCAGTATTTT. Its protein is CASSDPGSTDTQYF.

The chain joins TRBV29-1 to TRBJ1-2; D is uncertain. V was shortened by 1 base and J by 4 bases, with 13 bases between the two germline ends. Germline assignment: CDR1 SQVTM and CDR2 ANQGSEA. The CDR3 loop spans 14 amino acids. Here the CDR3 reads CSVEGLREAYGYTF. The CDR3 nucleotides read TGCAGCGTTGAAGGTCTCCGGGAGGCCTATGGCTACACCTTC.

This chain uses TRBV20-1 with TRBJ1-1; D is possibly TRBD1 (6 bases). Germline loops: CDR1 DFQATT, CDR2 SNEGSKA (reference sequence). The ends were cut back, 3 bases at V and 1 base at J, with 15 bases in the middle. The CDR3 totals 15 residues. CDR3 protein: CSASPGGRGNTEAFF. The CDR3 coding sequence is TGCAGTGCTAGTCCCGGGGGCAGGGGGAACACTGAAGCTTTCTTT.

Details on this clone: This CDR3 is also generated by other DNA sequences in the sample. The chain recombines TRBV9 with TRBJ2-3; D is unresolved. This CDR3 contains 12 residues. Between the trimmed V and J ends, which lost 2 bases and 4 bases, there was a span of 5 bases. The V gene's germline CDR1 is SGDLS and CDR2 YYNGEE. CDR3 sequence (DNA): TGTGCCAGCAGCGTGGTCGCAGATACGCAGTATTTT. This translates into CASSVVADTQYF. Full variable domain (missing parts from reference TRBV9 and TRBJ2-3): DSGVTQTPKHLITATGQRVTLRCSPRSGDLSVYWYQQSLDQGLQFLIQYYNGEERAKGNILERFSAQQFPDLHSELNLSSLELGDSALYFCASSVVADTQYFGPGTRLTVL.

The CDR3 protein is CASSQQRSYEQYF. The CDR3 DNA follows: TGCGCCAGCAGCCAGCAGCGCTCCTACGAGCAGTACTTC. The genes are TRBV4-1 and TRBJ2-7, with D unresolved. CDR1 and CDR2 (germline): MGHRA, YSYEKL. V lost 3 bases and J lost 0, with 6 bases in between. The length of the CDR3 is 13 residues.

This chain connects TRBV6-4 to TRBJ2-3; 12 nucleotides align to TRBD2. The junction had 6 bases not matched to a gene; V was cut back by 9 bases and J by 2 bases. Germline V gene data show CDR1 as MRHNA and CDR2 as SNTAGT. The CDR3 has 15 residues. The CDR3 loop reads CARRTSGENTDTQYF. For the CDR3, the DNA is TGTGCCAGGCGGACTAGCGGGGAGAACACAGATACGCAGTATTTT.

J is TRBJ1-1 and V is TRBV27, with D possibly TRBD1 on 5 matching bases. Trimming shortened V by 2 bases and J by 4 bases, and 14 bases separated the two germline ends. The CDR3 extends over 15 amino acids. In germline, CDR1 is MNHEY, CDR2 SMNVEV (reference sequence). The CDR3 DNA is TGTGCCAGCAGTTTAAGGTCGGGGGGGACCACTGAAGCTTTCTTT. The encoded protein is CASSLRSGGTTEAFF.

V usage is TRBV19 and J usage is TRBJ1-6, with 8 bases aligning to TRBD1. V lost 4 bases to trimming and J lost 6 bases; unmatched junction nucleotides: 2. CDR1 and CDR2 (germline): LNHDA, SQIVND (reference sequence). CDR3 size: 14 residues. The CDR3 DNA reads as TGTGCCAGTAGTACGACAGGGGTTAATTCACCCCTCCACTTT. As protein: CASSTTGVNSPLHF.

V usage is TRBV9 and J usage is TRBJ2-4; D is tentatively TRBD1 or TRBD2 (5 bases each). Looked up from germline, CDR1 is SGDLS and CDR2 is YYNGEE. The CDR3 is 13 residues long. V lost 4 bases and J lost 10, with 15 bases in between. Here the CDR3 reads CASSPSGTAIQYF. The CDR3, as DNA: TGTGCCAGCAGCCCCTCCGGGACGGCTATTCAGTACTTC.

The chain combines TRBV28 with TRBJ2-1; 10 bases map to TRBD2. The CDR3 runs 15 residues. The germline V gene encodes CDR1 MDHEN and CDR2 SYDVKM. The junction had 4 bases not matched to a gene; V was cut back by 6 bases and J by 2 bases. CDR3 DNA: TGTGCCAGCAGAAAAGCGGGGGGGACCTACAATGAGCAGTTCTTC. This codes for CASRKAGGTYNEQFF.

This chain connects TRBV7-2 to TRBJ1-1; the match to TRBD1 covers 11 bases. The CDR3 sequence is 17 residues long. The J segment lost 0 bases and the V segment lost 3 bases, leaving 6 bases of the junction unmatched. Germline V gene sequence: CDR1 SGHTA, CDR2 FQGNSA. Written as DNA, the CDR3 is TGTGCCAGCAGCTTTTGGGACAGGGGGTCGATGAACACTGAAGCTTTCTTT. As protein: CASSFWDRGSMNTEAFF.

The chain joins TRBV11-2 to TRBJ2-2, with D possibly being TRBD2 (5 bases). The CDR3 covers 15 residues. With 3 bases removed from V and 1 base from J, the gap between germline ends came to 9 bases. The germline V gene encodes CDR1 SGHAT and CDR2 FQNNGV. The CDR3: CASSLIGGNTGELFF. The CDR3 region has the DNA TGTGCCAGCAGCTTGATTGGAGGGAACACCGGGGAGCTGTTTTTT.

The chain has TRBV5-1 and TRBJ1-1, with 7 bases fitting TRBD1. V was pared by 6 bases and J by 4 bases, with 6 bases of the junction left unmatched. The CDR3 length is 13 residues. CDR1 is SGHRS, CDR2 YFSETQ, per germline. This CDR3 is CASTDQGGTEAFF. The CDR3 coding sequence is TGCGCCAGCACGGATCAGGGGGGCACTGAAGCTTTCTTT.

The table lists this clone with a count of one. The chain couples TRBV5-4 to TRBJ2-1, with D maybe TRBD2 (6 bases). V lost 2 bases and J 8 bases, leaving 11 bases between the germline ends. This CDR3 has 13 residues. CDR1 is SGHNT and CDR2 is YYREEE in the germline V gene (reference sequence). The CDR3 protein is CASSFRGTHEQFF. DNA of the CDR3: TGTGCCAGCAGCTTCCGGGGGACGCATGAGCAGTTCTTC.

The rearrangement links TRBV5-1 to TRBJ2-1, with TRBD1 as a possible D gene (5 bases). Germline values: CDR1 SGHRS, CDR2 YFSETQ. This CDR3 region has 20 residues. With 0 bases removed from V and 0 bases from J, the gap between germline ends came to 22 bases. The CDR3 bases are TGCGCCAGCAGCTTGGCGGCTACAGCAGGGTCCCTATCCTCCTACAATGAGCAGTTCTTC. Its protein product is CASSLAATAGSLSSYNEQFF.

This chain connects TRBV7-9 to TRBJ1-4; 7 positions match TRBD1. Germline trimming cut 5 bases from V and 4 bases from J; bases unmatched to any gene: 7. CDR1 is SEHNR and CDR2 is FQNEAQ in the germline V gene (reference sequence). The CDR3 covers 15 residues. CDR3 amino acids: CASSRRDSLNEKLFF. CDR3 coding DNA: TGTGCCAGCAGCCGACGGGACAGCCTTAATGAAAAACTGTTTTTT.

CDR3 region: CASKIVGSYNEQFF. CDR3 coding DNA: TGTGCCAGTAAAATAGTCGGCTCCTACAATGAGCAGTTCTTC. The gene calls are TRBV19 and TRBJ2-1; D gene ambiguous. The length of the CDR3 is 14 residues. V dropped 7 bases and J dropped 0 bases, with 10 bases sitting between them. CDR1 is LNHDA and CDR2 is SQIVND in the germline V gene (reference sequence). Variable domain in full (rest from reference TRBV19 and TRBJ2-1): DGGITQSPKYLFRKEGQNVTLSCEQNLNHDAMYWYRQDPGQGLRLIYYSQIVNDFQKGDIAEGYSVSREKKESFPLTVTSAQKNPTAFYLCASKIVGSYNEQFFGPGTRLTVL.

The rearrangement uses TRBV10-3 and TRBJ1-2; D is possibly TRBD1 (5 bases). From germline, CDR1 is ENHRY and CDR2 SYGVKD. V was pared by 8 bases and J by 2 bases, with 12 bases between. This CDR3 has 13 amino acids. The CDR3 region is CAIHRGGNYGYTF. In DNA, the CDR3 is TGTGCCATCCACCGGGGGGGGAACTATGGCTACACCTTC.

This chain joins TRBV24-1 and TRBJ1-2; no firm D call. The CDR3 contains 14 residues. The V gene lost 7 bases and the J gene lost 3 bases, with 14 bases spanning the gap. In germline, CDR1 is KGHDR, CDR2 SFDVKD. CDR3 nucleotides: TGTGCCACCAGCCCAGAGTCGGTAGACTATGGCTACACCTTC. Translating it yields CATSPESVDYGYTF.

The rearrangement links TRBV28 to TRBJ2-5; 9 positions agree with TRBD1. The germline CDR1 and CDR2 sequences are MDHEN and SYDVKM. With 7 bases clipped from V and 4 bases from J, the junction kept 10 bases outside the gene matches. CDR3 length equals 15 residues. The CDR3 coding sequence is TGTGCCAGCACCCTCCCAGGACAGGGGCGAGAGACCCAGTACTTC. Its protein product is CASTLPGQGRETQYF.

The CDR3 protein is CATPPDSPANTGELFF. The CDR3 region has the DNA TGTGCCACCCCACCCGACAGCCCTGCGAACACCGGGGAGCTGTTTTTT. The V gene is TRBV7-9, the J gene TRBJ2-2; possibly TRBD1 for D (5 bases). Germline-derived CDR1 and CDR2 are SEHNR and FQNEAQ (reference sequence). The CDR3 totals 16 residues. V was clipped by 10 bases and J by 0 bases, with 18 bases between them.

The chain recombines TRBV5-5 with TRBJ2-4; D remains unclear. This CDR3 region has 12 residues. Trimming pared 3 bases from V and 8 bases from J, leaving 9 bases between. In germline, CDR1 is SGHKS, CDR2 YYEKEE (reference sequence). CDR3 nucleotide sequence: TGTGCCAGCAGCTCGGTTCAGTACATTCAGTACTTC. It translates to CASSSVQYIQYF.

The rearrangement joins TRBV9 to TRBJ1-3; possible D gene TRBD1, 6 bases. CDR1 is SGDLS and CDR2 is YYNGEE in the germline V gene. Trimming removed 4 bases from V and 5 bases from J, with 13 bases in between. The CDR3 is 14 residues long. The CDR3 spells CASSPWTERNTIYF. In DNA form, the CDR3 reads TGTGCCAGCAGCCCCTGGACAGAGAGAAACACCATATATTTT.

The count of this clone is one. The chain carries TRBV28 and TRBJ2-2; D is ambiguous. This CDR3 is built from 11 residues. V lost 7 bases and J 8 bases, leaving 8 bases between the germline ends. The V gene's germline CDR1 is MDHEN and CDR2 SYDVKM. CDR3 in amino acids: CASTSVGELFF. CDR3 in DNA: TGTGCCAGCACCTCAGTGGGGGAGCTGTTTTTT. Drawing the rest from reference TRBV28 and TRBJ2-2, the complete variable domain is DVKVTQSSRYLVKRTGEKVFLECVQDMDHENMFWYRQDPGLGLRLIYFSYDVKMKEKGDIPEGYSVSREKKERFSLILESASTNQTSMYLCASTSVGELFFGEGSRLTVL.

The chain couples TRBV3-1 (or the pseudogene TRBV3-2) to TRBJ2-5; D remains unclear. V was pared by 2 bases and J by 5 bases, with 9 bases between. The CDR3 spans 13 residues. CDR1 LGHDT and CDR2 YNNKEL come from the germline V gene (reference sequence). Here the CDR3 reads CASSQSPAETQYF. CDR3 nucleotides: TGTGCCAGCAGCCAAAGTCCGGCGGAGACCCAGTACTTC.